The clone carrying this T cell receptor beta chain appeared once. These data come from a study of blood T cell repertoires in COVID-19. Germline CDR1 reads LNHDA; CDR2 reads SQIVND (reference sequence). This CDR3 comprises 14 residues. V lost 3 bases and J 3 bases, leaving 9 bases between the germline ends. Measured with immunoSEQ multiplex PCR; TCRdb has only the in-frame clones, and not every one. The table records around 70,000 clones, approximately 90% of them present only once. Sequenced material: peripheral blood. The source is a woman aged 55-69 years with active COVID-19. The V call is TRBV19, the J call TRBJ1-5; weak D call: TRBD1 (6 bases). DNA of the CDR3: TGTGCCAGTAGTATCCGGGACACCAATCAGCCCCAGCATTTT. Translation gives CASSIRDTNQPQHF.